This passage covers 14 T cell receptor beta chains from one sample sequenced in a study of human T cells and chemical hapten exposure. Using its own MiXCR run on the RACE reads, TCRdb lists one record per CDR3 protein. This table holds approximately 52,000 distinct CDR3 sequences, approximately 8.8% found once. Noted time point: pre-sensitization, week 0. Noted treatment: therapeutic diphenylcyclopropenone sensitization with weekly scalp DPC. Sequencing was performed on whole blood, taken in connection with sensitization to the hapten diphenylcyclopropenone (DPC). The receptors were gathered from a woman between 40 and 55 years old with alopecia areata. Some clones in this sample may be carry-over from other donors' samples.

This clonotype was observed many times. This chain uses TRBV7-3 with TRBJ1-1; possibly TRBD1 for D (5 bases). The germline V and J ends were trimmed by 2 bases and 5 bases, with 12 bases remaining between them. The CDR3 totals 14 residues. Germline-derived CDR1 and CDR2 are SGHTA and FQGTGA. The CDR3 spells CASSLGGWETEAFF. CDR3 in DNA: TGTGCCAGCAGCTTAGGGGGATGGGAGACTGAAGCTTTCTTT. The full variable domain, rest sourced from reference TRBV7-3 and TRBJ1-1, is GAGVSQTPSNKVTEKGKYVELRCDPISGHTALYWYRQSLGQGPEFLIYFQGTGAADDSGLPNDRFFAVRPEGSVSTLKIQRTERGDSAVYLCASSLGGWETEAFFGQGTRLTVV.

The sample holds a few counts of this clonotype. Germline and junction disagree at one end, which may indicate a read error. J is TRBJ2-1 and V is TRBV6-6; a possible D gene is TRBD1 (5 bases). Germline CDR1 and CDR2: MNHNY and SVGAGI (reference sequence). The CDR3 runs to 15 residues. The CDR3 loop reads CASSLVSSIQAPLVF. Written as DNA, the CDR3 is TGTGCCAGCAGTTTGGTTTCGTCGATACAGGCCCCTCTGGTCTTC.

This clonotype was counted at least ten times. This chain joins TRBV9 and TRBJ1-4; D gene unclear. CDR3 size: 14 residues. The V and J ends lost 0 bases and 5 bases respectively, with 8 bases between them. Germline CDR1 SGDLS, CDR2 YYNGEE. DNA of the CDR3: TGTGCCAGCAGCGTAGGTACACCCAATGAAAAACTGTTTTTT. The encoded protein is CASSVGTPNEKLFF.

This chain connects TRBV5-1 to TRBJ2-3; D perhaps matches TRBD2 (6 bases). The V gene's germline CDR1 is SGHRS and CDR2 YFSETQ. The CDR3 loop spans 14 amino acids. Deletions cut 3 bases from V and 0 bases from J, with 8 bases between. The CDR3 DNA follows: TGCGCCAGCAGCTCTGGGACTAGCACAGATACGCAGTATTTT. Protein sequence: CASSSGTSTDTQYF. The full variable domain, with the rest looked up from reference TRBV5-1 and TRBJ2-3, is KAGVTQTPRYLIKTRGQQVTLSCSPISGHRSVSWYQQTPGQGLQFLFEYFSETQRNKGNFPGRFSGRQFSNSRSEMNVSTLELGDSALYLCASSSGTSTDTQYFGPGTRLTVL.

This clonotype was seen at least ten times. This sequence joins TRBV12-3 or TRBV12-4 and TRBJ1-1; D remains unclear. This CDR3 contains 14 residues. Trimming removed 3 bases at V and 2 bases at J, with 10 bases between. The CDR3 here is CASSFSTSNTEAFF. The DNA of the CDR3 is TGTGCCAGCAGTTTCAGCACCTCAAACACTGAAGCTTTCTTT.

This clonotype was seen repeatedly, ten times or more. This sequence joins TRBV5-6 and TRBJ2-5, with a tentative D call TRBD2 (6 bases). Trimming left V 0 bases short and J 7 bases short, with 22 bases between. CDR3 length: 17 amino acids. In germline, CDR1 is SGHDT, CDR2 YYEEEE. CDR3 nucleotide sequence: TGTGCCAGCAGCTTGGCTCCGGGACTCAACGCCCCGGTGACCCAGTACTTC. Amino acids: CASSLAPGLNAPVTQYF.

This clonotype has at least ten counts. V and J are TRBV5-1 and TRBJ2-2; D possibly corresponds to TRBD1 (7 bases). The CDR3 is 17 residues long. CDR1 and CDR2 (germline): SGHRS, YFSETQ. Trimming removed 4 bases at V and 0 bases at J, with 16 bases between. In DNA form, the CDR3 reads TGCGCCAGCAGCAGGGGGGACAGAATAGCGAACACCGGGGAGCTGTTTTTT. Translation: CASSRGDRIANTGELFF.

This clonotype was detected many times. This chain joins TRBV28 and TRBJ2-3; D may be TRBD1 (5 bases). The V and J ends lost 4 bases and 3 bases respectively, with 20 bases between them. CDR1 is MDHEN, CDR2 SYDVKM, per germline. This CDR3 contains 17 residues. The CDR3 sequence: CASSSPRVVGGTDTQYF. The CDR3 region has the DNA TGTGCCAGCAGTTCCCCCAGGGTCGTTGGTGGGACAGATACGCAGTATTTT.

In its sample, this clonotype was seen a few times. The chain is built from TRBV5-4 and TRBJ2-7; the match to TRBD1 covers 11 bases. The CDR3 is made up of 14 amino acids. V shed 4 bases and J 7 bases; nucleotides not matched to a gene: 7. Germline V gene data show CDR1 as SGHNT and CDR2 as YYREEE (reference sequence). The CDR3 DNA reads as TGTGCCAGCAGCCGCGGACAGGGGGCGTCGGAGCAGTACTTC. Translation gives CASSRGQGASEQYF.

This clonotype has ten or more counts. This chain uses TRBV11-2 with TRBJ2-2; D not resolved. The germline V gene encodes CDR1 SGHAT and CDR2 FQNNGV. The length of the CDR3 is 14 residues. Deletions cut 5 bases from V and 5 bases from J, with 12 bases between. The CDR3 is CASSPGWGTGELFF. CDR3 in DNA: TGTGCCAGCAGCCCCGGGTGGGGTACCGGGGAGCTGTTTTTT.

J is TRBJ2-3 and V is TRBV11-3; 9 bases are a match to TRBD2. This CDR3 has 14 residues. V was pared by 5 bases and J by 5 bases, with 5 bases of the junction left unmatched. Germline lookup yields CDR1 SGHNT and CDR2 YENEEA. This CDR3 reads CASSPGLAKDTQYF. The CDR3 nucleotides are TGTGCCAGCAGCCCTGGACTAGCGAAAGATACGCAGTATTTT.

CDR3 nucleotides: TGTGCCAGCAGCACCGGACAGCCGGGGAACACTGAAGCTTTCTTT. Encoded protein: CASSTGQPGNTEAFF. This chain uses TRBV7-9 with TRBJ1-1; tentatively, D is TRBD1 (6 bases). The CDR3 is 15 residues long. Deletions cut 5 bases from V and 1 base from J, with 14 bases between. Germline CDR1 reads SEHNR; CDR2 reads FQNEAQ (reference sequence).

This clonotype showed up many times. This sequence joins TRBV3-1 and TRBJ1-2; maybe TRBD1 (6 bases). Trimming stripped 0 bases from V and 2 bases from J, with 10 bases between. Germline CDR1 LGHDT, CDR2 YNNKEL (reference sequence). The CDR3 loop spans 15 amino acids. This chain's CDR3 is CASSQDRGRNYGYTF. Here the CDR3 DNA reads TGTGCCAGCAGCCAAGACAGGGGCCGGAACTATGGCTACACCTTC.

This clonotype came up a few times. V is TRBV2 and J is TRBJ1-5; D is undetermined. V lost 4 bases, J lost 4 bases, and 8 bases lay in between. CDR1 is SNHLY, CDR2 FYNNEI, per germline. CDR3 length: 13 residues. The CDR3 spells CASSAPPNQPQHF. The DNA of the CDR3 is TGTGCCAGCAGTGCACCGCCGAATCAGCCCCAGCATTTT.